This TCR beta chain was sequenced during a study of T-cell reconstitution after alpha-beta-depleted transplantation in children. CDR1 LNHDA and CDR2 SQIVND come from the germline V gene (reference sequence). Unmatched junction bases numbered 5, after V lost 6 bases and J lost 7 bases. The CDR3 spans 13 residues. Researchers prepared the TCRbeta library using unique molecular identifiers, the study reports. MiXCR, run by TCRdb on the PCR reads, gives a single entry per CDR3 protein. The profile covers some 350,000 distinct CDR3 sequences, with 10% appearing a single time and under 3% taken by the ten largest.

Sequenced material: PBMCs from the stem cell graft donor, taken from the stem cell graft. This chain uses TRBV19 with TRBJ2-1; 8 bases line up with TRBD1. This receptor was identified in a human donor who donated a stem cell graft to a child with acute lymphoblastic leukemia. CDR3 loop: CASRDRERNEQFF. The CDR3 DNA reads TGTGCCAGTAGGGACAGGGAGCGGAATGAGCAGTTCTTC.